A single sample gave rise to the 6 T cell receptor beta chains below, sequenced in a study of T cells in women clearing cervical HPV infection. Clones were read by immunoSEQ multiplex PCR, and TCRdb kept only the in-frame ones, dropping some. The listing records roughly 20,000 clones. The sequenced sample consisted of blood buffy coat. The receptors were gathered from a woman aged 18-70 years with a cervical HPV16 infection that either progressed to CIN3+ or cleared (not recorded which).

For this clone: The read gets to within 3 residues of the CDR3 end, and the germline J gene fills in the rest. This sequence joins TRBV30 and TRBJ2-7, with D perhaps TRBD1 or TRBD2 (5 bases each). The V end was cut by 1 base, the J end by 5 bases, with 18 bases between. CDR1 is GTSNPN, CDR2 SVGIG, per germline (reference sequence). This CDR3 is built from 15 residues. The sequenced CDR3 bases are TGTGCCTGGAGTGCATATCAGGGAGTAGGGGACGAG. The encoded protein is CAWSAYQGVGDE. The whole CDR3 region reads CAWSAYQGVGDEQYF.

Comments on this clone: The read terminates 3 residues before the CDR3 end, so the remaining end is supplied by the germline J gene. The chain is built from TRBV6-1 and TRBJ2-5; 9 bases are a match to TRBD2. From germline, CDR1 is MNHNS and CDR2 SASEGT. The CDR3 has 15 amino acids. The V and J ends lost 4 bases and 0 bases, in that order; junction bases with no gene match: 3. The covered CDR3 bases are TGTGCCAGCAGTGGGGTAGCGGGGGACCAAGAGACC. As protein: CASSGVAGDQET. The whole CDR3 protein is CASSGVAGDQETQYF.

The CDR3 protein is CASSLAGSDTQYF. The part of the CDR3 DNA that was read is TGCGCCAGCAGCTTGGCTGGCTCAGATACG. The chain carries TRBV5-1 and TRBJ2-3; D is uncertain. Sequencing ends 3 residues short of the CDR3 end; the germline J gene provides the rest. CDR3 length equals 13 residues. CDR1 is SGHRS and CDR2 is YFSETQ in the germline V gene. Trimming cost V 0 bases and J 4 bases, with 6 bases left between them.

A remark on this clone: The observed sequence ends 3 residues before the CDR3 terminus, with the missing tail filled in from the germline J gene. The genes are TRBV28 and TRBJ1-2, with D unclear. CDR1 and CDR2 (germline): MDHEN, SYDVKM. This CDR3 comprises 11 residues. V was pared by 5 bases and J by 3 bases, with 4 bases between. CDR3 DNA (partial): TGTGCCAGCAGTCTGTACTATGGC. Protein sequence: CASSLYYG. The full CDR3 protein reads CASSLYYGYTF.

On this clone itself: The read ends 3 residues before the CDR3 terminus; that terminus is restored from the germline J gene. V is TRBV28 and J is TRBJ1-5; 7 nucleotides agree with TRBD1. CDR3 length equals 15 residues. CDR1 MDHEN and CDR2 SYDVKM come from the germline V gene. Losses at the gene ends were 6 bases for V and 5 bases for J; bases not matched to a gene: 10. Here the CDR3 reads CASRQGPSLDQPQHF. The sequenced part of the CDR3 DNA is TGTGCCAGCAGACAGGGGCCATCGCTGGATCAGCCC.

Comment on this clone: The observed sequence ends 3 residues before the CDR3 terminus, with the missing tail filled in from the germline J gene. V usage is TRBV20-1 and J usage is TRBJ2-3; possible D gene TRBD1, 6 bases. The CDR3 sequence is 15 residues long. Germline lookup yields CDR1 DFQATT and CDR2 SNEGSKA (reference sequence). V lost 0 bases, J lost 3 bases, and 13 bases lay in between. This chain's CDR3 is CSAREQGKRTDTQYF. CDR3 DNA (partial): TGCAGTGCTAGAGAACAGGGCAAAAGGACAGATACG.